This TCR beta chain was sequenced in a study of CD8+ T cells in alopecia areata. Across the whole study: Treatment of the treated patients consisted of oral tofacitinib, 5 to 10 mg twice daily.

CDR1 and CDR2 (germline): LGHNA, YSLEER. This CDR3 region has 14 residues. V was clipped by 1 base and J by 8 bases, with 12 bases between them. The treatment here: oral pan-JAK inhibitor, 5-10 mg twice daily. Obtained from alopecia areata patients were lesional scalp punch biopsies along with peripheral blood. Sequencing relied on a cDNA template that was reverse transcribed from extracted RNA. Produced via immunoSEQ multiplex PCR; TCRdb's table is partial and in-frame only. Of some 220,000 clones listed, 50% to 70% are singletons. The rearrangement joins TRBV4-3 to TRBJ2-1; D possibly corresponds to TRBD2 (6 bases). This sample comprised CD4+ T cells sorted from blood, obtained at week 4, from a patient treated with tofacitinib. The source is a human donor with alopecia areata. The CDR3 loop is CASSQGTEGYEQFF. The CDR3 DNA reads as TGCGCCAGCAGCCAAGGTACGGAGGGCTATGAGCAGTTCTTC.